This T cell receptor (beta chain) was identified during a study of beta chain features in type 1 diabetes. What was sequenced were expressed TCRB transcripts, since all of the isolated RNA had been reverse transcribed. Only in-frame clones appear in the TCRdb table, and some are missing; sequencing was by immunoSEQ multiplex PCR. The sample shows 860,000 or so clones, about a sixth of them seen only once. V was clipped by 1 base and J by 3 bases, with 10 bases between them. From germline, CDR1 is MDHEN and CDR2 SYDVKM. The CDR3 has 14 amino acids. Material for sequencing was naive CD4+ T cells from blood. This receptor was identified in a woman in her late teens or twenties in good health. This chain uses TRBV28 with TRBJ2-7; unclear D gene. The CDR3 DNA reads TGTGCCAGCAGTTTATCCAGGTCACTCTACGAGCAGTACTTC. Translating gives CASSLSRSLYEQYF.